The present entry profiles one TCR beta chain with its context. What it binds is unknown. Unmatched junction bases numbered 9, after V lost 4 bases and J lost 9 bases. The CDR3 totals 16 residues. The germline gives CDR1 LGHDT, CDR2 YNNKEL (reference sequence). The data were produced by immunoSEQ multiplex PCR, yet TCRdb's version contains in-frame clones alone and is incomplete. The data show fewer than 200,000 clones, with approximately 90% seen just once and roughly 6% held by the top ten. This record belongs to a study of T cell responses to AZD1222 COVID-19 vaccine. Study results and limitations: Recipients of two AZD1222 doses showed rising Spike-specific TCR breadth and depth. Sampling captured repertoires only after the peak T cell response. Spike-wide vaccine-associated CD4 TCRs dominated at 160-218 and 743-854.

The rearrangement links TRBV3-1 (or the pseudogene TRBV3-2) to TRBJ1-6; the match to TRBD1 covers 10 bases. The source material was peripheral blood, sampled on day 0 of AZD1222 vaccination. The TCR sequence derives from an adult in good health. The DNA for the CDR3 is TGTGCCAGCAGCCCAGAGACAGGGGGCGACGGTTCACCCCTCCACTTT. This translates into CASSPETGGDGSPLHF.